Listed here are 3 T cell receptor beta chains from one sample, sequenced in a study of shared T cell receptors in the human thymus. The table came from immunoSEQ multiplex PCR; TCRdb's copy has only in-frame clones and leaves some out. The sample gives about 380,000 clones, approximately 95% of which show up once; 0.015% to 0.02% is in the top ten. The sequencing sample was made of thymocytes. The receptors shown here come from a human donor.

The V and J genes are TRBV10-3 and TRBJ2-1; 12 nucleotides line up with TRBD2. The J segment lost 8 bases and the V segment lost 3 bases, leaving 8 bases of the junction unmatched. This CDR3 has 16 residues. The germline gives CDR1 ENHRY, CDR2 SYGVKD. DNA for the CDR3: TGTGCCATCAGTGACCACGGACTAGCGGGAACTCATGAGCAGTTCTTC. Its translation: CAISDHGLAGTHEQFF.

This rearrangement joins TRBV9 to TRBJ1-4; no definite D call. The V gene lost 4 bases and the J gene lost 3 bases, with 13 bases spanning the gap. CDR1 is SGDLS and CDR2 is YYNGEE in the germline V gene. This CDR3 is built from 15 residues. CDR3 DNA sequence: TGTGCCAGCAGCCCCGAGACGGCCTCTAATGAAAAACTGTTTTTT. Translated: CASSPETASNEKLFF.

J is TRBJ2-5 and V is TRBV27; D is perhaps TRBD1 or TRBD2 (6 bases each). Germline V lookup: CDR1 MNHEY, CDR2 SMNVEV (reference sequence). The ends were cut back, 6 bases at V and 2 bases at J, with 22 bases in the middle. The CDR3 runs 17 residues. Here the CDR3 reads CASRVGRGEEPQETQYF. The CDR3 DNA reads TGTGCCAGCAGAGTAGGTAGGGGGGAAGAGCCACAAGAGACCCAGTACTTC.